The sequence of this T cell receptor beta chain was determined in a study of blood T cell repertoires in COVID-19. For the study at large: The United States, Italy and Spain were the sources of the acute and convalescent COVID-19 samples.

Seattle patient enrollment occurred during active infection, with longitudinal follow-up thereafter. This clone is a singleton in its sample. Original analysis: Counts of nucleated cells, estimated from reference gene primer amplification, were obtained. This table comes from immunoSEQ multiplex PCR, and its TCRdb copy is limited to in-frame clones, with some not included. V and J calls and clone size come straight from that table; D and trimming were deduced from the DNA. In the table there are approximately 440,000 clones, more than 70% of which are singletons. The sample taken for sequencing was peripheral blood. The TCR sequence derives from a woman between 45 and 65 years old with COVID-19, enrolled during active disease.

CDR3 nucleotide sequence: TGTGCCGCGAAAGGGGGTAACACTGAAGCTTTCTTT. Protein: CAAKGGNTEAFF. This chain joins TRBV6-5 and TRBJ1-1; tentative D call: TRBD1 (6 bases). The germline V gene has CDR1 MNHEY and CDR2 SVGAGI. Trimming took off 11 bases at V and 2 bases at J, with 12 bases between the two ends. The CDR3 is 12 amino acids.